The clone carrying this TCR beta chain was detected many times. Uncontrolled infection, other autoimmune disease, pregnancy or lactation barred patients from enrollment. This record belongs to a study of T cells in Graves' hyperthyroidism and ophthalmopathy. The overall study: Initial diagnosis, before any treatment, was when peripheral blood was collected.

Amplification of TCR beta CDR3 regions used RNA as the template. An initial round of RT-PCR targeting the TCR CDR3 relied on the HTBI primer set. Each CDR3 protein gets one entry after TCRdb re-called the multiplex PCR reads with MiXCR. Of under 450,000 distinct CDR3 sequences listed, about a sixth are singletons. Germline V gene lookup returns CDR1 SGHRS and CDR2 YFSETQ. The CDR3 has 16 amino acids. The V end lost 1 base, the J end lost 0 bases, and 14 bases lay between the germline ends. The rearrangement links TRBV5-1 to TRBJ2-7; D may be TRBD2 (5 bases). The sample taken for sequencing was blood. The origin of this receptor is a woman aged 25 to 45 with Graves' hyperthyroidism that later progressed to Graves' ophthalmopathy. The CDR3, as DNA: TGCGCCAGCAGCTTGTTAGTCCCGGGAAACTCCTACGAGCAGTACTTC. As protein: CASSLLVPGNSYEQYF.